These 28 T cell receptor beta chains share one sample of origin, sequenced in a study of T cell clonotyping in hematopoietic cell transplantation. Clones were read by immunoSEQ multiplex PCR, and TCRdb kept only the in-frame ones, dropping some. The sample has about 16,000 clones; over 50% are singletons. Source: PBMCs, taken 30 days after allogeneic stem cell transplant. All receptors come from a male patient aged 45-60 years who had an allogeneic stem cell transplant from an unrelated donor, so T cells may come from the graft donor. Some clones in this sample may be carry-over from other donors' samples.

The chain is built from TRBV4-3 and TRBJ1-2; 7 bases line up with TRBD1. The CDR3 runs to 14 residues. The trim removed 0 bases at V and 3 bases at J, leaving 1 base unmatched. Germline loops: CDR1 LGHNA, CDR2 YSLEER. In nucleotides, the CDR3 is TGCGCCAGCAGCCAAGATGGGACAGACTATGGCTACACCTTC. This encodes CASSQDGTDYGYTF.

This rearrangement joins TRBV28 to TRBJ1-2; 8 nucleotides agree with TRBD1. Trimming at V came to 5 bases and at J to 4 bases, leaving 0 bases not matched to a gene. This CDR3 has 12 residues. The germline V gene encodes CDR1 MDHEN and CDR2 SYDVKM. CDR3 sequence: CASSTGGYGYTF. CDR3 nucleotides: TGTGCCAGCAGTACAGGGGGCTATGGCTACACCTTC.

This clone was detected a few times. CDR3 region: CASSLGGAGDGYTF. The CDR3 DNA sequence: TGTGCCAGCAGCTTAGGAGGGGCTGGGGATGGCTACACCTTC. V gene TRBV7-8 combines with J gene TRBJ1-2, with D possibly matching TRBD1 (5 bases). The CDR3 runs 14 residues. Germline V gene sequence: CDR1 SGHVS, CDR2 FQNEAQ. With 1 base removed from V and 6 bases from J, the gap between germline ends came to 12 bases.

This clone has a handful of counts. This chain links TRBV7-2 with TRBJ2-5, with D unresolved. Germline assignment: CDR1 SGHTA and CDR2 FQGNSA. The CDR3 covers 12 residues. The germline V and J ends were trimmed by 0 bases and 5 bases, with 4 bases remaining between them. The CDR3 region has the DNA TGTGCCAGCAGCTTAGCCGGGGAGACCCAGTACTTC. It codes for CASSLAGETQYF.

The V gene is TRBV7-2, the J gene TRBJ2-7; tentatively, D is TRBD2 (7 bases). This CDR3 region has 15 residues. Looked up from germline, CDR1 is SGHTA and CDR2 is FQGNSA. Trimming stripped 4 bases from V and 5 bases from J, with 18 bases between. As DNA, the CDR3 is TGTGCCAGCAGCTCGATGGGGGGGGCCGGGAACGAGCAGTACTTC. This sequence encodes CASSSMGGAGNEQYF.

The V gene is TRBV6-6, the J gene TRBJ1-5, with TRBD1 matching over 10 bases. The J segment lost 6 bases and the V segment lost 5 bases, leaving 4 bases of the junction unmatched. The CDR3 totals 14 residues. Germline V lookup: CDR1 MNHNY, CDR2 SVGAGI (reference sequence). DNA for the CDR3: TGTGCCAGCAGTCGGGACAGGGGACGTCAGCCCCAGCATTTT. Translated: CASSRDRGRQPQHF.

There are a few counts of this clone. This chain uses TRBV28 with TRBJ2-7; TRBD1 matches 7 bases. This CDR3 is 15 amino acids long. After removal of 8 bases from V and 0 bases from J, the junction contained 10 bases not matched to a gene. Germline V gene lookup returns CDR1 MDHEN and CDR2 SYDVKM. CDR3 bases: TGTGCCAGCCGCGCGGACAGGCTAGTCTCCTACGAGCAGTACTTC. As protein: CASRADRLVSYEQYF.

The chain uses TRBV10-3 and TRBJ1-1; 7 bases agree with TRBD1. V was pared by 10 bases and J by 4 bases, with 3 bases of the junction left unmatched. The germline V gene encodes CDR1 ENHRY and CDR2 SYGVKD. This CDR3 has 11 residues. The CDR3: CATHRGTEAFF. CDR3 DNA: TGTGCCACACACAGGGGCACTGAAGCTTTCTTT.

The chain employs TRBV12-2 and TRBJ1-1. TRBV12-2 is annotated as a pseudogene. The CDR3 is 15 amino acids. The CDR3 nucleotides read TGTGCAAGTCGCTTGGAATTAGGACTGAACACTGAAGCTTTCTTT. Amino acids: CASRLELGLNTEAFF.

The chain carries TRBV9 and TRBJ1-4, with 11 bases matching TRBD1. CDR1 is SGDLS and CDR2 is YYNGEE in the germline V gene. The length of the CDR3 is 15 residues. The ends lost 0 bases at V and 7 bases at J; junction bases unmatched: 2. CDR3 region: CASSVDGTGGEKLFF. CDR3 nucleotide sequence: TGTGCCAGCAGCGTAGATGGGACAGGGGGTGAAAAACTGTTTTTT. The full variable domain, with the rest looked up from reference TRBV9 and TRBJ1-4, is DSGVTQTPKHLITATGQRVTLRCSPRSGDLSVYWYQQSLDQGLQFLIQYYNGEERAKGNILERFSAQQFPDLHSELNLSSLELGDSALYFCASSVDGTGGEKLFFGSGTQLSVL.

This chain links TRBV29-1 with TRBJ1-4; 8 positions agree with TRBD1. Germline CDR1 and CDR2: SQVTM and ANQGSEA. V shed 6 bases, J shed 7 bases, and the junction held 4 bases outside the gene matches. The CDR3 sequence is 12 residues long. For the CDR3, the DNA is TGCAGCGTCGGGACAGGACGTGAAAAACTGTTTTTT. Residues: CSVGTGREKLFF.

The chain is built from TRBV30 and TRBJ1-2, with TRBD1 identical over 9 bases. Germline trimming cut 6 bases from V and 3 bases from J; bases unmatched to any gene: 5. Germline-derived CDR1 and CDR2 are GTSNPN and SVGIG (reference sequence). CDR3 length: 13 amino acids. CDR3 protein: CACGTGPYYGYTF. The DNA for the CDR3 is TGTGCCTGCGGGACAGGGCCATACTATGGCTACACCTTC.

This clone appeared a single time. The gene calls are TRBV2 and TRBJ1-2; perhaps TRBD1 as D (5 bases). The CDR3 loop spans 16 amino acids. The germline CDR1 and CDR2 sequences are SNHLY and FYNNEI. The ends were cut back, 5 bases at V and 6 bases at J, with 22 bases in the middle. The chain's CDR3 is CASSREIRDWDHGYTF. CDR3 in DNA: TGTGCCAGCAGTCGCGAAATCAGGGATTGGGATCATGGCTACACCTTC.

The V call is TRBV6-5, the J call TRBJ1-2; 10 bases are shared with TRBD1. Unmatched junction bases numbered 8, after V lost 5 bases and J lost 8 bases. CDR3 length: 14 amino acids. Per germline, CDR1 MNHEY and CDR2 SVGAGI. The chain's CDR3 is CASSQTGGFRGYTF. The CDR3 DNA reads as TGTGCCAGCAGTCAGACAGGGGGCTTTCGAGGCTACACCTTC.

The chain uses TRBV7-9 and TRBJ1-1; a weak D match, TRBD1 (6 bases). CDR3 length: 13 residues. Trimming shortened V by 8 bases and J by 0 bases, and 10 bases separated the two germline ends. Germline-derived CDR1 and CDR2 are SEHNR and FQNEAQ (reference sequence). In DNA, the CDR3 is TGTGCCAGCTTCACAGGGATGAACACTGAAGCTTTCTTT. It encodes CASFTGMNTEAFF. Filled out from reference TRBV7-9 and TRBJ1-1, the complete variable domain reads DTGVSQNPRHKITKRGQNVTFRCDPISEHNRLYWYRQTLGQGPEFLTYFQNEAQLEKSRLLSDRFSAERPKGSFSTLEIQRTEQGDSAMYLCASFTGMNTEAFFGQGTRLTVV.

The chain couples TRBV6-1 to TRBJ1-1; 8 nucleotides align to TRBD1. The germline CDR1 and CDR2 sequences are MNHNS and SASEGT. The CDR3 sequence is 11 residues long. V shed 6 bases and J 11 bases; nucleotides not matched to a gene: 5. The CDR3 protein is CASSGQGAAFF. The CDR3 bases are TGTGCCAGCAGCGGACAGGGTGCGGCTTTCTTT.

The V gene is TRBV25-1, the J gene TRBJ2-5; D is possibly TRBD1 (5 bases). The CDR3 consists of 15 residues. Trimming pared 2 bases from V and 2 bases from J, leaving 12 bases between. Germline CDR1 reads MGHDK; CDR2 reads SYGVNS. The CDR3 DNA reads TGTGCCAGCAGTGAAGGGGCAGCTTCACAAGAGACCCAGTACTTC. This encodes CASSEGAASQETQYF.

The CDR3 sequence is CASSLGGIGNQPQHF. The CDR3 DNA is TGTGCCAGCAGTTTGGGGGGGATCGGCAATCAGCCCCAGCATTTT. This chain uses TRBV27 with TRBJ1-5, with D maybe TRBD1 (5 bases). CDR1 is MNHEY and CDR2 is SMNVEV in the germline V gene (reference sequence). The V end lost 3 bases, the J end lost 2 bases, and 11 bases lay between the germline ends. This CDR3 comprises 15 residues.

The rearrangement joins TRBV10-1 to TRBJ2-2; D unclear. The CDR3 runs 18 residues. V was cut by 2 bases and J by 2 bases, with 18 bases left in between. Germline CDR1 and CDR2: WNHNN and SYGVQD (reference sequence). CDR3 DNA sequence: TGCGCCAGCAGTGAGCCTGGAGAAGGAGACATCAACACCGGGGAGCTGTTTTTT. It encodes CASSEPGEGDINTGELFF.

V and J are TRBV7-3 and TRBJ2-3; the match to TRBD2 covers 8 bases. This CDR3 has 16 amino acids. The germline CDR1 and CDR2 sequences are SGHTA and FQGTGA. V trimming: 5 bases; J trimming: 2 bases; junction bases outside the gene matches: 9. DNA of the CDR3: TGTGCCAGCAGCCCCTACGGCGGGGGGCTCACAGATACGCAGTATTTT. Its protein is CASSPYGGGLTDTQYF.

This sequence joins TRBV5-1 and TRBJ2-7; 8 bases are shared with TRBD1. Germline CDR1 is SGHRS and CDR2 is YFSETQ. With V trimmed by 4 bases and J by 7 bases, 10 bases remained unmatched. CDR3 length: 14 amino acids. The CDR3 DNA is TGCGCCAGCAGCCCGGGACAGGCCGCGGGGGAGCAGTACTTC. Amino acid sequence: CASSPGQAAGEQYF.

This clone turned up a few times. This chain links TRBV6-5 with TRBJ1-5; D might be TRBD1 (6 bases). CDR3 length: 15 residues. Trimming took off 5 bases at V and 2 bases at J, with 13 bases between the two ends. CDR1 MNHEY and CDR2 SVGAGI come from the germline V gene. CDR3 coding DNA: TGTGCCAGCAGTGCACAGGGTTTCGGCAATCAGCCCCAGCATTTT. This translates into CASSAQGFGNQPQHF.

This chain connects TRBV30 to TRBJ1-4; no definite D call. Germline loops: CDR1 GTSNPN, CDR2 SVGIG (reference sequence). V was trimmed by 4 bases and J by 0 bases, leaving 12 bases between them. The CDR3 contains 15 residues. The CDR3 loop reads CAWKSAETTNEKLFF. As DNA, the CDR3 is TGTGCCTGGAAATCCGCGGAGACAACTAATGAAAAACTGTTTTTT.

About this clone itself: The junction shows a germline mismatch at one end, possibly a read error. CDR3 residues: CASSRVGEKLFF. CDR3 coding DNA: TGTGCCAGCAGCCGCGTGGGGGAAAAACTGTTTTTT. This sequence joins TRBV5-1 and TRBJ1-4, with D hard to call. This CDR3 has 12 amino acids. The V gene's germline CDR1 is SGHRS and CDR2 YFSETQ.

This sequence joins TRBV9 and TRBJ2-3; D is perhaps TRBD1 or TRBD2 (5 bases each). Trimming took off 0 bases at V and 5 bases at J, with 10 bases between the two ends. CDR1 SGDLS and CDR2 YYNGEE come from the germline V gene. The CDR3 spans 14 residues. In nucleotides, the CDR3 is TGTGCCAGCAGCGTAGTGGGACGGGGAGATACGCAGTATTTT. Translation gives CASSVVGRGDTQYF.

The V gene is TRBV10-2, the J gene TRBJ1-2; D gene unclear. Germline V gene data show CDR1 as WSHSY and CDR2 as SAAADI. The CDR3 is made up of 12 amino acids. V dropped 0 bases and J dropped 5 bases, with 4 bases sitting between them. CDR3: CASSESGYGYTF. The CDR3 nucleotides read TGCGCCAGCAGTGAGTCGGGTTATGGCTACACCTTC.

The rearrangement links TRBV30 to TRBJ1-2; D possibly corresponds to TRBD1 (5 bases). V was pared by 4 bases and J by 1 base, with 16 bases between. The germline CDR1 and CDR2 sequences are GTSNPN and SVGIG (reference sequence). This CDR3 contains 15 residues. The CDR3 nucleotides are TGTGCCTGGACCAAACCGGGGCAGGGTAACTATGGCTACACCTTC. Amino acids: CAWTKPGQGNYGYTF. Drawing the rest from reference TRBV30 and TRBJ1-2, the complete variable domain is SQTIHQWPATLVQPVGSPLSLECTVEGTSNPNLYWYRQAAGRGLQLLFYSVGIGQISSEVPQNLSASRPQDRQFILSSKKLLLSDSGFYLCAWTKPGQGNYGYTFGSGTRLTVV.

This clone was picked up a small number of times. Its ends do not fully match the called genes, so a read error is possible. V and J are TRBV30 and TRBJ1-2; D gene ambiguous. The germline CDR1 and CDR2 sequences are GTSNPN and SVGIG (reference sequence). The CDR3 loop spans 12 amino acids. The CDR3 nucleotides read TGTGCCTGGAGCTCAGTAGGGAATGGCTACACCTTT. Translating it yields CAWSSVGNGYTF.